These T cell receptor beta chains were read from a single sample in a study of blood T cell repertoires in COVID-19. TCRdb keeps only in-frame clones here, not all; method: immunoSEQ multiplex PCR. The table lists 300,000 to 400,000 clones, about 90% of them singletons, with around 8% in the top ten. Material for sequencing was peripheral blood. The receptors stem from a woman aged 45-65 years who had recovered from COVID-19. CDR3s include the opening cysteine and the closing phenylalanine or tryptophan. Each record gives: V gene, clone size, J gene, D gene, CDR3 protein, CDR3 DNA. The D gene is left open where the match is weak. The size entry is marked missing in some rows and otherwise reads once, few, many or a size class.

>TRBV5-1|.|TRBJ1-2|.
CASSLTGTTYGYTF
TGCGCCAGCAGCTTGACCGGGACAACCTATGGCTACACCTTC
>TRBV15|.|TRBJ1-1|.
CATSTLQPTGRNTEAFF
TGTGCCACCAGCACCTTACAACCGACAGGCCGGAACACTGAAGCTTTCTTT
>TRBV5-1|.|TRBJ1-5|.
CASSWDGGGNQPQHF
TGCGCCAGCAGCTGGGACGGGGGTGGCAATCAGCCCCAGCATTTT
>TRBV29-1|.|TRBJ1-1|.
CSVERQMNTEAFF
TGCAGCGTTGAACGACAGATGAACACTGAAGCTTTCTTT
>TRBV7-3|.|TRBJ1-2|.
CASSHGQGYGYTF
TGTGCCAGCAGCCACGGGCAGGGCTATGGCTACACCTTC
>TRBV29-1|.|TRBJ2-7|TRBD2
CSVQGLAGGSVYEQYF
TGCAGCGTTCAGGGACTAGCGGGAGGTTCTGTCTACGAGCAGTACTTC
>TRBV28|.|TRBJ2-7|.
CASSLLYRDFSVKNYEQYF
TGTGCCAGCAGTTTATTATACAGGGATTTTTCTGTGAAAAACTACGAGCAGTACTTC
>TRBV4-1|.|TRBJ2-3|TRBD2
CASSQRLAGELDTQYF
TGCGCCAGCAGCCAAAGACTAGCGGGAGAATTAGATACGCAGTATTTT
>TRBV3-1/TRBV3-2|.|TRBJ2-7|.
CASSQGLVSYEQYF
TGTGCCAGCAGCCAAGGACTAGTCTCCTACGAGCAGTACTTC
>TRBV5-1|.|TRBJ1-3|TRBD1
CASSQGQSSGNTIYF
TGCGCCAGCAGTCAGGGACAGAGCTCTGGAAACACCATATATTTT
>TRBV28|few|TRBJ2-2|TRBD2
CASTGTAGVGTGELFF
TGTGCCAGCACCGGAACAGCGGGAGTGGGCACCGGGGAGCTGTTTTTT
>TRBV14|.|TRBJ2-2|.
CASSEIGGNTGELFF
TGTGCCAGCAGCGAGATAGGGGGAAACACCGGGGAGCTGTTTTTT
>TRBV6-6|.|TRBJ2-3|.
CASSPVGRTDTQYF
TGTGCCAGCAGTCCCGTTGGCCGCACAGATACGCAGTATTTT
>TRBV2|.|TRBJ1-5|TRBD1
CASSGGQGSWSNQPQHF
TGTGCCAGCAGTGGGGGACAGGGGTCGTGGAGCAATCAGCCCCAGCATTTT
>TRBV7-6|.|TRBJ2-7|TRBD1
CASSLGVGTGAYEQYF
TGTGCCAGCAGCTTAGGTGTAGGGACAGGGGCCTACGAGCAGTACTTC
>TRBV29-1|few|TRBJ1-4|TRBD1
CSGGQGGNEKLFF
TGCAGCGGCGGACAGGGGGGGAATGAAAAACTGTTTTTT
>TRBV5-4|.|TRBJ2-4|.
CASSQPPGDIQYF
TGTGCCAGCAGTCAACCTCCCGGGGACATTCAGTACTTC
>TRBV12-3/TRBV12-4|few|TRBJ2-7|.
CASSFDSSYEQYF
TGTGCCAGCAGTTTCGACAGTTCCTACGAGCAGTACTTC
>TRBV5-1|.|TRBJ1-6|.
CASRDGQFSSSPLHF
TGCGCCAGCAGGGACGGACAGTTCTCTTCTTCACCCCTCCACTTT
>TRBV25-1|.|TRBJ2-1|TRBD1
CASGGQGLNEQFF
TGTGCCAGCGGAGGACAGGGTCTCAATGAGCAGTTCTTC
>TRBV19|once|TRBJ2-3|.
CAGAEGEGDTQYF
TGTGCCGGGGCAGAGGGGGAAGGGGATACGCAGTATTTT
>TRBV7-2|.|TRBJ2-7|TRBD2
CASSDTRAGGYEQYF
TGTGCCAGCAGCGATACAAGAGCGGGGGGCTACGAGCAGTACTTC
>TRBV9|.|TRBJ2-5|.
CASSVVGSGQETQYF
TGTGCCAGCAGCGTAGTAGGTTCGGGGCAAGAGACCCAGTACTTC
>TRBV7-2|.|TRBJ2-7|TRBD1
CASSWNRDRDRYEQYF
TGTGCCAGCAGCTGGAACCGGGACAGGGATCGCTACGAGCAGTACTTC
>TRBV2|.|TRBJ2-6|.
CASSVADGANVLTF
TGTGCCAGCAGTGTTGCGGATGGGGCCAACGTCCTGACTTTC
>TRBV4-3|.|TRBJ1-3|.
CASSPQGEAGNTIYF
TGCGCCAGCAGCCCACAGGGAGAGGCTGGAAACACCATATATTTT
>TRBV28|.|TRBJ2-3|TRBD2
CASREAGRTDTQYF
TGTGCCAGCAGAGAAGCGGGACGCACAGATACGCAGTATTTT
>TRBV7-8|.|TRBJ2-5|TRBD2
CASRSSGSAISETQYF
TGTGCCAGCAGGTCTAGCGGGAGCGCGATCTCAGAGACCCAGTACTTC